The source of this T cell receptor (beta chain) is a study of blood T cell repertoires in COVID-19. In the study overall: PBMCs, B-cell-depleted T cells, or T cells provided the cDNA or gDNA that made up the material.

The CDR3 is made up of 13 amino acids. Unmatched junction bases numbered 1, after V lost 5 bases and J lost 3 bases. The cohort comprised adults aged about 18 to 100 years residing in 20 to 25 US areas. Cohorts were assigned according to the clinical history that participants reported. Per the original methods: Amplification of reference gene primers provided the estimated nucleated cell counts. Produced via immunoSEQ multiplex PCR; TCRdb's table is partial and in-frame only. For V, J and clone size, that table is used; D and trimming come from the DNA. The table has a few hundred thousand clones, roughly 89% seen once.

This TCR derives from a woman in her forties or fifties who had recovered from COVID-19. This chain links TRBV12-3 or TRBV12-4 with TRBJ1-1; TRBD1 matches at 9 bases. What was sequenced was PBMCs or T cells enriched from blood (not recorded which). The CDR3 loop reads CASSGTGYTEAFF. The CDR3, as DNA: TGTGCCAGCAGTGGGACAGGGTACACTGAAGCTTTCTTT.